The clone carrying this T cell receptor beta chain occurred many times. The data stem from a study of T-cell reconstitution after alpha-beta-depleted transplantation in children. Unique molecular identifiers featured in how the TCRbeta library was prepared. TCRdb processed the PCR reads anew with MiXCR; each CDR3 protein has one entry. There are 200,000 or so distinct CDR3 sequences in the sample; roughly 6.3% occur only once, and 4.5% lies in the top ten. The length of the CDR3 is 13 residues. V shed 8 bases, J shed 3 bases, and the junction held 6 bases outside the gene matches. This TCR was sampled from a girl under three years old with combined immunodeficiency, due to receive a stem cell transplant. Sample: PBMCs, taken before TCRalphabeta/CD19-depleted stem cell transplant. The gene calls are TRBV12-3 or TRBV12-4 and TRBJ1-2; 7 nucleotides align to TRBD1. The CDR3 region has the DNA TGTGCCAGCCAGGGGGGGGAGGACTATGGCTACACCTTC. Protein sequence: CASQGGEDYGYTF.